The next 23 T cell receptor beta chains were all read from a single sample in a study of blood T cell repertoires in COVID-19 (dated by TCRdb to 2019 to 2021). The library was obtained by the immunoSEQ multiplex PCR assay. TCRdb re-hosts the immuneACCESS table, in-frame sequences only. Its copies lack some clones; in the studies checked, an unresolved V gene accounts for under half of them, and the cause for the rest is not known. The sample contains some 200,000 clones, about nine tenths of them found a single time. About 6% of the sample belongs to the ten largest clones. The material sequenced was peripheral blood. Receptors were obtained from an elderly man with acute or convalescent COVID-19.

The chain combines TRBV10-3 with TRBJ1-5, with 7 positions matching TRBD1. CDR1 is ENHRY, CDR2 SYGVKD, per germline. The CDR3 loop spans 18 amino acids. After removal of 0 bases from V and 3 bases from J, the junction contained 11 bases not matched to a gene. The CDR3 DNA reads TGTGCCATCAGTGAGTCGAAACTATATGGACAGGACAATCAGCCCCAGCATTTT. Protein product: CAISESKLYGQDNQPQHF.

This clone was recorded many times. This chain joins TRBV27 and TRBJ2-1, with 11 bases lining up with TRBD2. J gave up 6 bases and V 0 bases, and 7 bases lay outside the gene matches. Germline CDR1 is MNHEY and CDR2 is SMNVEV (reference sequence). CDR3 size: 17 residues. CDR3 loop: CASSLSTRLAGFNEQFF. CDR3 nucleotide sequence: TGTGCCAGCAGTTTATCGACGAGACTAGCGGGGTTCAATGAGCAGTTCTTC.

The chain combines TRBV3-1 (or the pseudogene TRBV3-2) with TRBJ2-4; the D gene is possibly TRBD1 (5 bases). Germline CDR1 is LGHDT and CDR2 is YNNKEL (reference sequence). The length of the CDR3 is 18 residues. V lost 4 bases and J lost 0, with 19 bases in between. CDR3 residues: CASSPRTTTPIAKNIQYF. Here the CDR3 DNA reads TGTGCCAGCAGCCCCCGGACAACGACTCCAATAGCCAAAAACATTCAGTACTTC.

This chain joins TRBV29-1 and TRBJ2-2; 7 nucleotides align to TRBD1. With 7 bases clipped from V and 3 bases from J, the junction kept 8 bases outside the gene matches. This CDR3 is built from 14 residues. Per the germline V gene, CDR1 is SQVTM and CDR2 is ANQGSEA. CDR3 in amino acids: CSAQTGRDTGELFF. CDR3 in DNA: TGCAGCGCTCAGACAGGGCGGGACACCGGGGAGCTGTTTTTT.

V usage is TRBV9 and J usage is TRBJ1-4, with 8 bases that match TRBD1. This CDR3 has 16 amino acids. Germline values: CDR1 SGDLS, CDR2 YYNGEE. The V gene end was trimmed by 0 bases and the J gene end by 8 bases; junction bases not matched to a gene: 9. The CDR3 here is CASSVGTGSFREKLFF. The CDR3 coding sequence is TGTGCCAGCAGCGTAGGGACAGGGTCCTTTCGGGAAAAACTGTTTTTT.

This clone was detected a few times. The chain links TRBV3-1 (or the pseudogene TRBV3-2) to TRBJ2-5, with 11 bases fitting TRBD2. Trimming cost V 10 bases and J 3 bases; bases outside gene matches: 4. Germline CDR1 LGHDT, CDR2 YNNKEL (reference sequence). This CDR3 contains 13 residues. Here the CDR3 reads CATEGLAEETQYF. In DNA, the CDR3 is TGTGCCACCGAGGGACTAGCGGAAGAGACCCAGTACTTC.

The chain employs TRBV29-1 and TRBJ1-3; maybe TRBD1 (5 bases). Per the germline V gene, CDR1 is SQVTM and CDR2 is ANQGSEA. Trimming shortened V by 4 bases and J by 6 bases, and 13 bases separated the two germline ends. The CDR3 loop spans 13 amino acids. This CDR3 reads CSVVMAGPNTIYF. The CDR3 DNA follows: TGCAGCGTTGTGATGGCAGGGCCAAACACCATATATTTT.

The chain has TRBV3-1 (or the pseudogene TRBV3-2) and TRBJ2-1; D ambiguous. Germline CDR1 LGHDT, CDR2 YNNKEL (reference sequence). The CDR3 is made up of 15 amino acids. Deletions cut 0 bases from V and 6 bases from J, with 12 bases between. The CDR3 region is CASSQDCRMRNEQFF. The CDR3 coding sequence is TGTGCCAGCAGCCAAGACTGCAGGATGCGCAATGAGCAGTTCTTC.

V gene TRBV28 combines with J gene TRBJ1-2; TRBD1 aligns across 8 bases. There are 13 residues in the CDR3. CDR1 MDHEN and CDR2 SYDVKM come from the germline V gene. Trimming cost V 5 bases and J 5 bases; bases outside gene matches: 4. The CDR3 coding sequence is TGTGCCAGCAGTCCAGGGGGCGCTTATGGCTACACCTTC. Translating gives CASSPGGAYGYTF.

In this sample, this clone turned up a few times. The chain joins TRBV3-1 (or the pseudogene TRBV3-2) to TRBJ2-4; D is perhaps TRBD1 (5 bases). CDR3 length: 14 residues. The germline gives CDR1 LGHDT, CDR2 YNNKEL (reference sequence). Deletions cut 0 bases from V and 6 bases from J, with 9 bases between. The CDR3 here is CASSQEPQGNIQYF. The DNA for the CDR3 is TGTGCCAGCAGCCAAGAACCGCAGGGAAACATTCAGTACTTC.

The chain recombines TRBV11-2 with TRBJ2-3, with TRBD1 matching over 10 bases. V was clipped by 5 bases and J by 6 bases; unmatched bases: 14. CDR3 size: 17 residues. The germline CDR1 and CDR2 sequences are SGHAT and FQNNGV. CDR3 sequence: CASSPNRTGGRSDTQYF. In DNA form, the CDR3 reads TGTGCCAGCAGCCCAAATCGGACAGGGGGAAGATCCGATACGCAGTATTTT.

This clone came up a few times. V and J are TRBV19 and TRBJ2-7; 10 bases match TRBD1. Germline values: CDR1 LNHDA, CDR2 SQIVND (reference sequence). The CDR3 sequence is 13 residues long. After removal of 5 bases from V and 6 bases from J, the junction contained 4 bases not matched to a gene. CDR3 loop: CASSVGQGFEQYV. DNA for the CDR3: TGTGCCAGTAGTGTGGGACAGGGGTTCGAGCAGTACGTC.

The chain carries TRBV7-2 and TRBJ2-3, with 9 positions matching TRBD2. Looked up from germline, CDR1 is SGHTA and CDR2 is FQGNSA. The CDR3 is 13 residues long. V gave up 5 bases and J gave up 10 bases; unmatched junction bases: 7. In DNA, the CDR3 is TGTGCCAGCAGCCGCGGGACTAGCTCGTCGCAGTATTTT. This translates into CASSRGTSSSQYF.

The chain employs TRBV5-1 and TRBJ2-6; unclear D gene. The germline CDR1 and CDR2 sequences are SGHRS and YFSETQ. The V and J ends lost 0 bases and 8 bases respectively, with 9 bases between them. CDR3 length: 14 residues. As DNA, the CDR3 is TGCGCCAGCAGCTTGGTTCAGGATCCCAACGTCCTGACTTTC. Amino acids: CASSLVQDPNVLTF.

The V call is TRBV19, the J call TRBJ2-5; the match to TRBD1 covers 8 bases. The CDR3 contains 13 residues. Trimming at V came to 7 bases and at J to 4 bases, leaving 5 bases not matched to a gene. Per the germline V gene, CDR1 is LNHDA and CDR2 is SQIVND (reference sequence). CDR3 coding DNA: TGTGCCAGTACTCGGACAGGGCGAGAGACCCAGTACTTC. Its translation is CASTRTGRETQYF. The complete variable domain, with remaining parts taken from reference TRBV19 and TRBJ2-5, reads DGGITQSPKYLFRKEGQNVTLSCEQNLNHDAMYWYRQDPGQGLRLIYYSQIVNDFQKGDIAEGYSVSREKKESFPLTVTSAQKNPTAFYLCASTRTGRETQYFGPGTRLLVL.

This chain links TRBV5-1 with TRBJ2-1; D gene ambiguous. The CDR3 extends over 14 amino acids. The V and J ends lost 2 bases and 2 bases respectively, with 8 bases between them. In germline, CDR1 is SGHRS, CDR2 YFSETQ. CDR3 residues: CASSLGGAYNEQFF. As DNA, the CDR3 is TGCGCCAGCAGCTTAGGCGGTGCCTACAATGAGCAGTTCTTC. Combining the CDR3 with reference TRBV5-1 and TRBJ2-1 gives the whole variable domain KAGVTQTPRYLIKTRGQQVTLSCSPISGHRSVSWYQQTPGQGLQFLFEYFSETQRNKGNFPGRFSGRQFSNSRSEMNVSTLELGDSALYLCASSLGGAYNEQFFGPGTRLTVL.

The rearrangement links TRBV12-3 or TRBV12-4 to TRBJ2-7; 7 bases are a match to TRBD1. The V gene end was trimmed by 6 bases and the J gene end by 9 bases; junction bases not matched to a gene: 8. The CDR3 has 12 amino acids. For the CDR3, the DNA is TGTGCCAGCAGGCAAGACAGGGAACTGCAGTACTTC. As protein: CASRQDRELQYF.

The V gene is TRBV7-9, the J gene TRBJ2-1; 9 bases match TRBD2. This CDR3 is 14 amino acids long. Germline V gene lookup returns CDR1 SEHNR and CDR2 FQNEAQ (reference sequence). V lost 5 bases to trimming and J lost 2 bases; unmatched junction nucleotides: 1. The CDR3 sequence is CASSPSGTYNEQFF. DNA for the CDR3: TGTGCCAGCAGCCCTAGCGGGACCTACAATGAGCAGTTCTTC.

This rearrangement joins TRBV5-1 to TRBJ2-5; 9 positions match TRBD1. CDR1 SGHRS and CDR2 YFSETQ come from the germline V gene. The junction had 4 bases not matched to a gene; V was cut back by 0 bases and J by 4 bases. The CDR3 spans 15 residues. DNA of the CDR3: TGCGCCAGCAGCTTGGGGGACAGGGATTTAGAGACCCAGTACTTC. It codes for CASSLGDRDLETQYF.

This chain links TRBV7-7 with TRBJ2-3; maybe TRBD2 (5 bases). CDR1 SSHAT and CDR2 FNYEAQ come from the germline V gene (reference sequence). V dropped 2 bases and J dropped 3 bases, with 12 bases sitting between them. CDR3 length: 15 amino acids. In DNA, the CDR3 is TGTGCCAGCAGCTTAACGGGGATGGGGACAGATACGCAGTATTTT. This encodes CASSLTGMGTDTQYF.

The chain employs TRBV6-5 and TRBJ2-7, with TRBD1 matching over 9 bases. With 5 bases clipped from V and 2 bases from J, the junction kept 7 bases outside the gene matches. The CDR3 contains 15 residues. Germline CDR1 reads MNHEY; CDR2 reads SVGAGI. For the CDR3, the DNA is TGTGCCAGCAGTCCTTCGGGACAGGGTACCTACGAGCAGTACGTC. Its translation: CASSPSGQGTYEQYV.

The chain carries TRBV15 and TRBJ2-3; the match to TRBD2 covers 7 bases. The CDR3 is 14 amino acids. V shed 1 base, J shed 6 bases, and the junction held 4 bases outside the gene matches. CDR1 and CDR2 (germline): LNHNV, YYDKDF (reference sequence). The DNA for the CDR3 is TGTGCCACCAGCAGAGGTGGGAGGGCGGATACGCAGTATTTT. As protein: CATSRGGRADTQYF. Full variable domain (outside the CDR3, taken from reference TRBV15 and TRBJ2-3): DAMVIQNPRYQVTQFGKPVTLSCSQTLNHNVMYWYQQKSSQAPKLLFHYYDKDFNNEADTPDNFQSRRPNTSFCFLDIRSPGLGDTAMYLCATSRGGRADTQYFGPGTRLTVL.

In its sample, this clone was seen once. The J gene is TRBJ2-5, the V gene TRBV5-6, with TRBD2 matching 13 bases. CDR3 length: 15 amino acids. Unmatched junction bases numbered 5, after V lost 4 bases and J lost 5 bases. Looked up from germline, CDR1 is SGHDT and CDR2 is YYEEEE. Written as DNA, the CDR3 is TGTGCCAGCAGCGTTAGGACTAGCGGGAGTGAGACCCAGTACTTC. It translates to CASSVRTSGSETQYF.